This TCR beta chain is drawn from a study of T cells in localized non-small cell lung cancer. V lost 4 bases to trimming and J lost 0 bases, with 9 bases between them. Germline lookup yields CDR1 MDHEN and CDR2 SYDVKM. The CDR3 contains 15 residues. Clones were read by immunoSEQ multiplex PCR, and TCRdb kept only the in-frame ones, dropping some. The top ten hold roughly 4.5% of the sample, which has around 64,000 clones, around 81% seen once. The sequence derives from a man aged 40-75 years with stage II lung adenocarcinoma. The sample was PBMCs, taken before any cancer treatment. V gene TRBV28 combines with J gene TRBJ1-4; D unresolved. CDR3 nucleotides: TGTGCCAGCAGTTCTCTGGGGACAACTAATGAAAAACTGTTTTTT. Amino acids: CASSSLGTTNEKLFF.